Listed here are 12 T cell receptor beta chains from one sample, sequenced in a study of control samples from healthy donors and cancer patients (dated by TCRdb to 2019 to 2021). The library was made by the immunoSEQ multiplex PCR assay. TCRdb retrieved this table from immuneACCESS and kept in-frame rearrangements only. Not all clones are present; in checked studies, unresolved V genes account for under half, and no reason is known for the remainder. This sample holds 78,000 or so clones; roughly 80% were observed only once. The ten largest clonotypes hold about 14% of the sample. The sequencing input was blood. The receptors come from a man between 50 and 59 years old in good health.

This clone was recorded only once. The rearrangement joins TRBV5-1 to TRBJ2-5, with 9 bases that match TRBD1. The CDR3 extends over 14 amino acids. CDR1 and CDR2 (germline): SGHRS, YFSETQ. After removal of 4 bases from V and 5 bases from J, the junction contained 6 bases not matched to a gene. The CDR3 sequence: CASSLGQGWETQYF. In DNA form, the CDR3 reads TGCGCCAGCAGCCTGGGACAGGGTTGGGAGACCCAGTACTTC.

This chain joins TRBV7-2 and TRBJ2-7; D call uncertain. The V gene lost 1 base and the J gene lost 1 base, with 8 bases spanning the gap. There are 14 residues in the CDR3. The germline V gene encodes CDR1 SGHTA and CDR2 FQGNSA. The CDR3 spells CASSLEARSYEQYF. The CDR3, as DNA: TGTGCCAGCAGCTTAGAGGCCAGATCCTACGAGCAGTACTTC.

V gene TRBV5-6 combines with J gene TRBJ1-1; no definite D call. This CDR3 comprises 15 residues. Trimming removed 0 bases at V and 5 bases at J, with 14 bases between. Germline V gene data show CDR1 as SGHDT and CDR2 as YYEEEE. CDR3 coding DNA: TGTGCCAGCAGCTTGGTGGGTAGCGGGGAGACTGAAGCTTTCTTT. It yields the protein CASSLVGSGETEAFF.

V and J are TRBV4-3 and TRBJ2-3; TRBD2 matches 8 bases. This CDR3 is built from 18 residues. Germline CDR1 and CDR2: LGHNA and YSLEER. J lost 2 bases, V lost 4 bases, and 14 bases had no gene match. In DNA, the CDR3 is TGCGCCAGCAGCCTAACAAGGTCCAGCGGGGGTACCACAGATACGCAGTATTTT. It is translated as CASSLTRSSGGTTDTQYF.

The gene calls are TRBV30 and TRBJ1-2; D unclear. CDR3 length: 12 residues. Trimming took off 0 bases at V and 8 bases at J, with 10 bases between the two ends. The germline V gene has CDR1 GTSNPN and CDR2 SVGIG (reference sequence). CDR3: CAWSVSGGGYTF. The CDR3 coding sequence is TGTGCCTGGAGTGTCAGTGGCGGGGGCTACACCTTC.

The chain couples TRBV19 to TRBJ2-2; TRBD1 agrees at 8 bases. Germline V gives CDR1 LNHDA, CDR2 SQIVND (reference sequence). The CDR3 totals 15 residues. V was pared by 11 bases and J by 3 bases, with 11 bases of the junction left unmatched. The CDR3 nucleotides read TGTGCCGCCACCCCAGGGGGCTCTGACACCGGGGAGCTGTTTTTT. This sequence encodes CAATPGGSDTGELFF.

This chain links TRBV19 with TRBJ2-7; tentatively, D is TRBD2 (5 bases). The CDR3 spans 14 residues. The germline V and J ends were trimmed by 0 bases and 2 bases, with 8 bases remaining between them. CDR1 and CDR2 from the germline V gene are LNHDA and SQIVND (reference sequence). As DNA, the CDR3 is TGTGCCAGTAGTATAGAAGAGGGAACCTACGAGCAGTACTTC. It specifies CASSIEEGTYEQYF.

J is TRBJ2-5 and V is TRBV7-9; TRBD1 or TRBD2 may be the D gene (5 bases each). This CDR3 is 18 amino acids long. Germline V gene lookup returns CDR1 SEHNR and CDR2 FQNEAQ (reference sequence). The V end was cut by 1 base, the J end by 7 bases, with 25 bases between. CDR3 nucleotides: TGTGCCAGCAGCTTAGTTCCAGGGAAGAAGCGGTTCTTAGGGACCCAGTACTTC. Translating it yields CASSLVPGKKRFLGTQYF.

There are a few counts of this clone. CDR3 coding DNA: TGTGCCAGCAGCTTGGACTTGACAGGGGGCAATGAGCAGTTCTTC. It encodes CASSLDLTGGNEQFF. The V call is TRBV5-8, the J call TRBJ2-1; 9 bases map to TRBD1. The CDR3 contains 15 residues. The V gene end was trimmed by 0 bases and the J gene end by 6 bases; junction bases not matched to a gene: 4. Germline V CDR1 and CDR2: SGHTS, YDEGEE.

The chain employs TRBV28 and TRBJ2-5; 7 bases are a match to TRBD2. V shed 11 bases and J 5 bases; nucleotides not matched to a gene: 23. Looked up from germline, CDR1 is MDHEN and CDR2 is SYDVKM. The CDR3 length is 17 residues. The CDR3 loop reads CAPSVPGGPGGRETQYF. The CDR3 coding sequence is TGTGCCCCTTCCGTGCCGGGAGGTCCAGGAGGGAGGGAGACCCAGTACTTC.

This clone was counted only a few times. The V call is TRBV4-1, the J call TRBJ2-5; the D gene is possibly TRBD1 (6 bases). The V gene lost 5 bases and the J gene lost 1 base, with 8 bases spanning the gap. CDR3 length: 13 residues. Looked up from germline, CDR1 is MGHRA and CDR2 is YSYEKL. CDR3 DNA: TGCGCCAGCAGCAGGACAGTCCAAGAGACCCAGTACTTC. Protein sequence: CASSRTVQETQYF.

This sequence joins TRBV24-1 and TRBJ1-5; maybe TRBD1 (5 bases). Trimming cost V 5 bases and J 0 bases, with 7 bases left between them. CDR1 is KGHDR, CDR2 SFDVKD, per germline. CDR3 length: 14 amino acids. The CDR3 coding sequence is TGTGCCACCAGTGGGGGGAATAGCAATCAGCCCCAGCATTTT. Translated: CATSGGNSNQPQHF.